One sample yielded the 31 T cell receptor beta chains listed below, sequenced in a study of shared clonotypes between healthy human individuals. Naive CD8 cells comprised CD45RO-negative, CCR7-positively selected cells, excluding terminally differentiated effector memory CD45RA+ cells. The table came from immunoSEQ multiplex PCR; TCRdb's copy has only in-frame clones and leaves some out. The data show nearly 2 million clones, about 95% seen once. Sequenced material: naive CD8+ T cells sorted from blood. These receptors originate from a man between 18 and 29 years old in good health.

The CDR3 DNA is TGTGCCAGCAGCCATAGCGGGGGGACCCAGTACTTC. Translating gives CASSHSGGTQYF. The genes are TRBV9 and TRBJ2-5, with 9 bases fitting TRBD2. Germline V gene data show CDR1 as SGDLS and CDR2 as YYNGEE. Germline trimming cut 4 bases from V and 7 bases from J; bases unmatched to any gene: 2. The CDR3 has 12 amino acids.

This clone was recorded a few times. This chain connects TRBV10-1 to TRBJ2-5, with 8 nucleotides matching TRBD2. Trimming cost V 0 bases and J 14 bases; bases outside gene matches: 5. The CDR3 covers 12 residues. Germline V CDR1 and CDR2: WNHNN, SYGVQD (reference sequence). This CDR3 is CASSESGAGDYF. The DNA for the CDR3 is TGCGCCAGCAGTGAGTCGGGAGCGGGGGATTACTTC.

This chain links TRBV6-1 with TRBJ2-7; no reliable D call. The CDR3 has 14 amino acids. V lost 1 base and J 2 bases, leaving 9 bases between the germline ends. Germline CDR1 reads MNHNS; CDR2 reads SASEGT. The CDR3 bases are TGTGCCAGCAGTGAAGTCCCAGGCCCCTACGAGCAGTACTTC. Translated: CASSEVPGPYEQYF.

J is TRBJ2-1 and V is TRBV11-2; 9 bases agree with TRBD2. CDR3 size: 19 residues. The germline CDR1 and CDR2 sequences are SGHAT and FQNNGV. V gave up 3 bases and J gave up 4 bases; unmatched junction bases: 16. The CDR3: CASSFLAGTGILGYNEQFF. CDR3 DNA sequence: TGTGCCAGCAGCTTTCTAGCGGGAACCGGGATTCTGGGTTACAATGAGCAGTTCTTC.

The chain couples TRBV4-3 to TRBJ1-2; no clear D. The V and J ends lost 5 bases and 2 bases respectively, with 15 bases between them. CDR3 length: 15 amino acids. CDR1 LGHNA and CDR2 YSLEER come from the germline V gene. The CDR3 reads CASSSLGSGNYGYTF. In nucleotides, the CDR3 is TGCGCCAGCAGCTCCCTGGGGTCGGGAAACTATGGCTACACCTTC.

The chain couples TRBV6-6 to TRBJ1-6; D might be TRBD1 (5 bases). V was clipped by 3 bases and J by 8 bases, with 14 bases between them. Germline CDR1 MNHNY, CDR2 SVGAGI (reference sequence). The CDR3 is 15 residues long. As DNA, the CDR3 is TGTGCCAGCAGTTATTACCAGGGATGGGATTCACCCCTCCACTTT. It encodes CASSYYQGWDSPLHF.

This chain joins TRBV21-1 and TRBJ1-1. TRBV21-1 is deemed a pseudogene. The CDR3 has 14 amino acids. CDR3 sequence (DNA): TGTGCCAGCAGCAATCGATCTGGGACCCCCCAGGCTTTCTTT. Translated: CASSNRSGTPQAFF.

The V gene is TRBV21-1, the J gene TRBJ2-7; TRBD1, the table's D call, was not compared with the DNA. TRBV21-1 is noted as a pseudogene. This CDR3 comprises 13 residues. The CDR3 DNA reads as TGTGCCACCGCGGGACAGGGATTTTACGAGCAGTACTTC. It codes for CATAGQGFYEQYF.

For this clone: This sample includes further DNA sequences coding for the same CDR3. The chain employs TRBV9 and TRBJ2-7; D call uncertain. The CDR3 totals 14 residues. Germline CDR1 is SGDLS and CDR2 is YYNGEE. The germline V and J ends were trimmed by 0 bases and 1 base, with 8 bases remaining between them. The CDR3 nucleotides read TGTGCCAGCAGCGTAGGTGCCGGATCCTACGAGCAGTACTTC. This codes for CASSVGAGSYEQYF.

Regarding this clone: The same CDR3 is also encoded by other DNA sequences in this sample. The chain combines TRBV2 with TRBJ1-5; D gene uncertain. The CDR3 spans 13 residues. V lost 4 bases and J lost 1, with 5 bases in between. CDR1 and CDR2 (germline): SNHLY, FYNNEI. CDR3 sequence (DNA): TGTGCCAGCAGTGTGGGCAGCAATCAGCCCCAGCATTTT. Amino acids: CASSVGSNQPQHF.

The chain joins TRBV11-2 to TRBJ2-5, with 7 bases identical to TRBD1. Trimming at V came to 5 bases and at J to 3 bases, leaving 9 bases not matched to a gene. The CDR3 contains 15 residues. Germline assignment: CDR1 SGHAT and CDR2 FQNNGV. The CDR3 loop is CASSNPGQREETQYF. The CDR3 DNA reads TGTGCCAGCAGCAACCCGGGACAGAGAGAAGAGACCCAGTACTTC.

The chain has TRBV7-2 and TRBJ2-7; the D gene is possibly TRBD1 (5 bases). The CDR3 has 13 amino acids. Germline CDR1 is SGHTA and CDR2 is FQGNSA. Trimming took 5 bases from V and 6 from J, leaving 14 bases between them. The CDR3 coding sequence is TGTGCCAGCAGCCTCGACAGTTCTCCCGAGCAGTACTTC. This encodes CASSLDSSPEQYF.

CDR3 residues: CASSLTFMAGMGGNTIYF. CDR3 DNA: TGTGCCAGCAGTTTGACCTTTATGGCGGGCATGGGGGGAAACACCATATATTTT. The chain employs TRBV28 and TRBJ1-3; D remains ambiguous. Germline CDR1 is MDHEN and CDR2 is SYDVKM. The CDR3 length is 18 residues. The V gene lost 3 bases and the J gene lost 4 bases, with 22 bases spanning the gap.

About this clone: The same CDR3 can be traced to other DNA sequences in this sample. The CDR3 is CASSSGGGYEQYF. CDR3 in DNA: TGTGCCAGCAGCTCTGGGGGAGGCTACGAGCAGTACTTC. V and J are TRBV5-6 and TRBJ2-7; a possible D gene is TRBD2 (6 bases). In germline, CDR1 is SGHDT, CDR2 YYEEEE. The CDR3 loop spans 13 amino acids. Trimming took 3 bases from V and 3 from J, leaving 10 bases between them.

The chain links TRBV6-6 to TRBJ2-3, with D perhaps TRBD2 (5 bases). The germline V gene has CDR1 MNHNY and CDR2 SVGAGI (reference sequence). V lost 1 base to trimming and J lost 3 bases, with 8 bases between them. CDR3 size: 14 residues. CDR3 in amino acids: CASSYFRGTDTQYF. CDR3 DNA: TGTGCCAGCAGTTACTTTCGGGGTACAGATACGCAGTATTTT.

The chain is built from TRBV5-4 and TRBJ2-3, with 13 bases matching TRBD2. The CDR3 loop spans 18 amino acids. Per the germline V gene, CDR1 is SGHNT and CDR2 is YYREEE (reference sequence). The junction had 10 bases not matched to a gene; V was cut back by 6 bases and J by 0 bases. Written as DNA, the CDR3 is TGTGCCAGCACCCTTGGGACTAGCGGGATTAGTAGCACAGATACGCAGTATTTT. This codes for CASTLGTSGISSTDTQYF.

The chain couples TRBV6-5 to TRBJ1-6; D remains unclear. The length of the CDR3 is 15 residues. The V gene's germline CDR1 is MNHEY and CDR2 SVGAGI. Trimming took 2 bases from V and 7 from J, leaving 12 bases between them. CDR3 loop: CASSYDEGLNSPLHF. The CDR3 DNA reads as TGTGCCAGCAGTTACGATGAGGGTCTGAATTCACCCCTCCACTTT.

The V call is TRBV7-2, the J call TRBJ2-3; the match to TRBD2 covers 9 bases. The V segment lost 7 bases and the J segment 2 bases; nucleotides outside the gene matches: 7. CDR3 length: 15 amino acids. Germline-derived CDR1 and CDR2 are SGHTA and FQGNSA. The CDR3 here is CASNLRTSDTDTQYF. CDR3 nucleotides: TGTGCCAGCAACCTCAGGACTAGCGACACAGATACGCAGTATTTT.

The chain has TRBV23-1 and TRBJ1-1; 8 bases map to TRBD1. TRBV23-1 qualifies as an ORF whose function is uncertain. CDR3 length: 14 amino acids. Trimming took 0 bases from V and 6 from J; bases not matched to a gene: 3. The CDR3 DNA reads as TGCGCCAGCAGTCAATCGACAGGGGCCCCTGAAGCTTTCTTT. This codes for CASSQSTGAPEAFF.

The rearrangement links TRBV6-5 to TRBJ2-1; 7 bases line up with TRBD2. Germline trimming cut 0 bases from V and 7 bases from J; bases unmatched to any gene: 9. CDR3 length: 16 residues. Germline loops: CDR1 MNHEY, CDR2 SVGAGI. The CDR3: CASSYSTAGVSNEQFF. CDR3 nucleotides: TGTGCCAGCAGTTACTCGACGGCGGGGGTATCGAATGAGCAGTTCTTC.

The rearrangement links TRBV14 to TRBJ1-1; a possible D gene is TRBD1 (5 bases). CDR1 and CDR2 (germline): SGHDN, FVKESK. This CDR3 has 15 residues. V was pared by 4 bases and J by 2 bases, with 14 bases between. This CDR3 reads CASSRPQEPNTEAFF. CDR3 coding DNA: TGTGCCAGCAGCCGACCACAGGAGCCAAACACTGAAGCTTTCTTT. Using reference TRBV14 and TRBJ1-1 for the parts outside the CDR3, the full variable domain is EAGVTQFPSHSVIEKGQTVTLRCDPISGHDNLYWYRRVMGKEIKFLLHFVKESKQDESGMPNNRFLAERTGGTYSTLKVQPAELEDSGVYFCASSRPQEPNTEAFFGQGTRLTVV.

The rearrangement joins TRBV29-1 to TRBJ2-7; D is uncertain. This CDR3 has 13 residues. In germline, CDR1 is SQVTM, CDR2 ANQGSEA. Trimming cost V 1 base and J 5 bases, with 12 bases left between them. CDR3 coding DNA: TGCAGCGTTGAAGGAGGCGGAAAGGACGAGCAGTACTTC. This codes for CSVEGGGKDEQYF.

CDR3 DNA sequence: TGTGCCAGCAGCTCGGGACCATGGAGCACAGATACGCAGTATTTT. Translated: CASSSGPWSTDTQYF. This chain uses TRBV5-8 with TRBJ2-3; D might be TRBD1 or TRBD2, each matching 5 bases. Trimming removed 3 bases from V and 0 bases from J, with 11 bases in between. Germline V CDR1 and CDR2: SGHTS, YDEGEE. The length of the CDR3 is 15 residues.

In regard to this clone: This sample includes further DNA sequences coding for the same CDR3. DNA of the CDR3: TGTGCCAGCAGTTTAAATGAGCAGTACTTC. The encoded protein is CASSLNEQYF. This chain joins TRBV28 and TRBJ2-7; D gene unclear. V was shortened by 2 bases and J by 7 bases, with 3 bases between the two germline ends. The CDR3 loop spans 10 amino acids. In germline, CDR1 is MDHEN, CDR2 SYDVKM.

As regards this clone: Other nucleotide sequences from this sample produce the same CDR3. The chain combines TRBV9 with TRBJ2-7; no reliable D call. V lost 0 bases to trimming and J lost 2 bases, with 9 bases between them. The CDR3 is 14 amino acids. CDR1 SGDLS and CDR2 YYNGEE come from the germline V gene. CDR3 nucleotide sequence: TGTGCCAGCAGCGTAGGGTCCGCAACCTACGAGCAGTACTTC. Translating it yields CASSVGSATYEQYF.

This clone was recorded a few times. Other DNA sequences within the sample encode an identical CDR3. V and J are TRBV9 and TRBJ2-7; no firm D call. CDR3 length: 13 amino acids. Germline values: CDR1 SGDLS, CDR2 YYNGEE. V was cut by 0 bases and J by 2 bases, with 6 bases left in between. CDR3 DNA sequence: TGTGCCAGCAGCGTAGACGGCACCTACGAGCAGTACTTC. Translating gives CASSVDGTYEQYF.

The rearrangement joins TRBV7-9 to TRBJ1-1; D gene uncertain. Germline V gene data show CDR1 as SEHNR and CDR2 as FQNEAQ (reference sequence). The CDR3 length is 13 residues. Trimming removed 1 base at V and 6 bases at J, with 9 bases between. CDR3 sequence (DNA): TGTGCCAGCAGCTTAGGGGCAGTAGCTGAAGCTTTCTTT. Its protein is CASSLGAVAEAFF.

The genes are TRBV10-3 and TRBJ1-1; 8 bases match TRBD1. Germline CDR1 and CDR2: ENHRY and SYGVKD. The ends lost 10 bases at V and 2 bases at J; junction bases unmatched: 9. The length of the CDR3 is 14 residues. The CDR3 sequence: CATRTGFDNTEAFF. The CDR3, as DNA: TGTGCCACCCGGACAGGGTTCGATAACACTGAAGCTTTCTTT.

This clone was detected once. The chain uses TRBV7-9 and TRBJ2-7; 10 bases match TRBD1. Germline lookup yields CDR1 SEHNR and CDR2 FQNEAQ (reference sequence). This CDR3 contains 16 residues. The J segment lost 4 bases and the V segment lost 4 bases, leaving 10 bases of the junction unmatched. The CDR3 is CASSSELTGGIYEQYF. The DNA for the CDR3 is TGTGCCAGCAGCTCTGAACTGACAGGGGGCATTTACGAGCAGTACTTC.

J is TRBJ2-3 and V is TRBV6-6; D gene unclear. This CDR3 is 13 amino acids long. Germline assignment: CDR1 MNHNY and CDR2 SVGAGI (reference sequence). V lost 2 bases to trimming and J lost 6 bases, with 9 bases between them. The CDR3 DNA is TGTGCCAGCAGTTACGGCCCCTCCGATACGCAGTATTTT. It yields the protein CASSYGPSDTQYF.

The genes are TRBV30 and TRBJ2-7; D not certain. CDR1 is GTSNPN, CDR2 SVGIG, per germline (reference sequence). With 4 bases removed from V and 6 bases from J, the gap between germline ends came to 10 bases. This CDR3 is 11 amino acids long. CDR3 protein: CAWNAGAEQYF. For the CDR3, the DNA is TGTGCCTGGAATGCAGGAGCCGAGCAGTACTTC. The full variable domain, its missing parts supplied by reference TRBV30 and TRBJ2-7, is SQTIHQWPATLVQPVGSPLSLECTVEGTSNPNLYWYRQAAGRGLQLLFYSVGIGQISSEVPQNLSASRPQDRQFILSSKKLLLSDSGFYLCAWNAGAEQYFGPGTRLTVT.